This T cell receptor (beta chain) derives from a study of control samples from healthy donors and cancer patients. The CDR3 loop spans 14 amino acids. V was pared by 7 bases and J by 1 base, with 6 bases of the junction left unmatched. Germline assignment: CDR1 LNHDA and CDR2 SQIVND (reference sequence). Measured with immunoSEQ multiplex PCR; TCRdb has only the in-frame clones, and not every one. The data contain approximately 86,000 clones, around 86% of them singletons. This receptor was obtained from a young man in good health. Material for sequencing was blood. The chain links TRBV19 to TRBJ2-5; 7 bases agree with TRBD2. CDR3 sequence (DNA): TGTGCCAGTACTGGGGGGGGGACCCAAGAGACCCAGTACTTC. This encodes CASTGGGTQETQYF.